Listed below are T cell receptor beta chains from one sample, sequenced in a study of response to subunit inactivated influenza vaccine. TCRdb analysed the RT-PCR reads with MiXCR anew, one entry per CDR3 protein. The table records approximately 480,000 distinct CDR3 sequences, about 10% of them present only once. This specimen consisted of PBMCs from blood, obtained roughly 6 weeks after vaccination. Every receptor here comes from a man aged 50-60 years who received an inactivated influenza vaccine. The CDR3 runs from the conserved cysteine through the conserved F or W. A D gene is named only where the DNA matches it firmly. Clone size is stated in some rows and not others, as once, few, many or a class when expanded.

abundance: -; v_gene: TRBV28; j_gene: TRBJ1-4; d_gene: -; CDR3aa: CASSTQDQSLCEKLFF; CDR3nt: TGTGCCAGCAGTACCCAAGACCAAAGCCTGTGTGAAAAACTGTTTTTT
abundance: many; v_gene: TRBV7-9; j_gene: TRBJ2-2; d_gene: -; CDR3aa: CASNPRDRANTGELFF; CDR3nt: TGTGCCAGCAACCCGCGTGATAGGGCGAACACCGGGGAGCTGTTTTTT
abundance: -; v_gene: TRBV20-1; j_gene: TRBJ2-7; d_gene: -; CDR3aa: CSARRGNYYEQYF; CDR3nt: TGCAGTGCTAGACGGGGCAACTACTACGAGCAGTACTTC
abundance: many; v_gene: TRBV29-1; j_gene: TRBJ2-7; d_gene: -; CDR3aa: CSVRFQSYEQYF; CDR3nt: TGCAGCGTTAGGTTTCAATCCTACGAGCAGTACTTC
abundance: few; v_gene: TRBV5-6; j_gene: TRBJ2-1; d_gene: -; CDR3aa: CASSKPGQAYNEQFF; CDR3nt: TGTGCCAGCAGCAAACCGGGACAAGCCTACAATGAGCAGTTCTTC
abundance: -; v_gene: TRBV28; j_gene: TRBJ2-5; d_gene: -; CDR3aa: CASSSQGTQYF; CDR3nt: TGTGCCAGCAGTTCCCAAGGGACCCAGTACTTC
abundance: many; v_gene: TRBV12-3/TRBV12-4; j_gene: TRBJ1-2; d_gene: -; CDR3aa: CASAPGPKNYGYTF; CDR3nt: TGTGCCAGTGCCCCCGGGCCTAAAAACTATGGCTACACCTTC
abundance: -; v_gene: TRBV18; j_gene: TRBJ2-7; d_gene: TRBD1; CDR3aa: CASSRISTGTLYEQYF; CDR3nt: TGTGCCAGCTCACGCATTTCGACAGGGACCCTCTACGAGCAGTACTTC
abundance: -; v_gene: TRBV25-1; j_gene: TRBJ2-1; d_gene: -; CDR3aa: CASSEYGGYNEQFF; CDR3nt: TGTGCCAGCAGTGAATACGGGGGATACAATGAGCAGTTCTTC
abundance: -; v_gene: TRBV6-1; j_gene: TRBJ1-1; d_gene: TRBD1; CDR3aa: CASTLGTANTEAFF; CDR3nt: TGTGCCAGCACCCTCGGGACAGCGAACACTGAAGCTTTCTTT
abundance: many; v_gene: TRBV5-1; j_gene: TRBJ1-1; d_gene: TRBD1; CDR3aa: CASSASGTGDTEAFF; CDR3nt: TGCGCCAGCAGCGCCTCCGGGACAGGGGACACTGAAGCTTTCTTT
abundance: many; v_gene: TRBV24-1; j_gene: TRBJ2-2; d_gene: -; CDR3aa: CATSKGRPGELFF; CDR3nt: TGTGCCACCAGTAAGGGAAGGCCCGGGGAGCTGTTTTTT
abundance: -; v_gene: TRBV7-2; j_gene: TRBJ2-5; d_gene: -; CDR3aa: CASRRGPEETQYF; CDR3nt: TGTGCCAGCAGACGAGGACCCGAAGAGACCCAGTACTTC
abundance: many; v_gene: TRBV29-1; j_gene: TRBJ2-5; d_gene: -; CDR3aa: CSAGRDVRRQETQYF; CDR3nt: TGCAGCGCCGGCAGGGACGTACGAAGACAAGAGACCCAGTACTTC
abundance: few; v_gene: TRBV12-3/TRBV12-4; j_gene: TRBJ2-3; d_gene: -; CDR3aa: CASRRSGDSTDTQYF; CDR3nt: TGTGCCAGCAGACGGTCCGGGGATAGCACAGATACGCAGTATTTT
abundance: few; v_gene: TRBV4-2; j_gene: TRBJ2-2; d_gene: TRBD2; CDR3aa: CASSREYLTSGTGELFF; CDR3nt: TGTGCCAGCAGTCGCGAATATCTGACTAGCGGGACCGGGGAGCTGTTTTTT
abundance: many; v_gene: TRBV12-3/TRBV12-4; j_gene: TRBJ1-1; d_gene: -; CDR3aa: CASSLARGVGRTEAFF; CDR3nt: TGTGCCAGCAGTTTAGCGCGTGGGGTGGGGCGTACTGAAGCTTTCTTT
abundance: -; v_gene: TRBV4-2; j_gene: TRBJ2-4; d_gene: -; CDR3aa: CASSQGGVAKNIQYF; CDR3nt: TGTGCCAGCAGCCAAGGGGGTGTAGCCAAAAACATTCAGTACTTC
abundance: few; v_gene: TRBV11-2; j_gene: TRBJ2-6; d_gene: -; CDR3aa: CASSLRQAQSSGANVLTF; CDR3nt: TGTGCCAGCAGCTTGAGACAGGCCCAGAGTTCTGGGGCCAACGTCCTGACTTTC
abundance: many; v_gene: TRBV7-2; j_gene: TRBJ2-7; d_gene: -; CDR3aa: CASSSSRRHEQYF; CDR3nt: TGTGCCAGCAGCTCCTCCAGGAGGCACGAGCAGTACTTC
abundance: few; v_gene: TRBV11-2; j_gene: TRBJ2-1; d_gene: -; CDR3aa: CASSGGAGTYNEQFF; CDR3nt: TGTGCCAGCAGCGGGGGGGCAGGCACCTACAATGAGCAGTTCTTC
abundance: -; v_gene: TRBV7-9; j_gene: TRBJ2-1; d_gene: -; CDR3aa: CASSSPTDSSYNEQFF; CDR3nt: TGTGCCAGCAGCTCCCCGACGGATAGCTCCTACAATGAGCAGTTCTTC
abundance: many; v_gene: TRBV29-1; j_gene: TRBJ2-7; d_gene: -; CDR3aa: CSVRDGAYEQYF; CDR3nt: TGCAGCGTCAGGGACGGAGCCTACGAGCAGTACTTC
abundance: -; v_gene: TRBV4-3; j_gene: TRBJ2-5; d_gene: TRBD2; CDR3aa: CASSQDRPTSGQETQYF; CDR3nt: TGCGCCAGCAGCCAAGATCGCCCGACTAGCGGTCAAGAGACCCAGTACTTC
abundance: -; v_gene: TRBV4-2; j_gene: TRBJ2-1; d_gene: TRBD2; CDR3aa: CASSQDLASGRLNNEQFF; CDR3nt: TGTGCCAGCAGCCAAGATCTGGCTAGCGGGAGGTTGAACAATGAGCAGTTCTTC
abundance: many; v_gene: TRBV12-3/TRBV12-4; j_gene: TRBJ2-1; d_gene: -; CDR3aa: CASARTVEQFF; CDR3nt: TGTGCCAGCGCGCGGACAGTTGAGCAGTTCTTC
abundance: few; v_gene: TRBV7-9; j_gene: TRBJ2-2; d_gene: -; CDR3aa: CASSQGRGATGELFF; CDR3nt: TGTGCCAGCAGCCAAGGACGGGGTGCCACCGGGGAGCTGTTTTTT
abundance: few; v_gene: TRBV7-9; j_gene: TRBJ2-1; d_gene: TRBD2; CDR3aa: CASSLVETSPKGQFF; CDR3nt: TGTGCCAGCAGCTTAGTAGAGACTAGCCCAAAAGGGCAGTTCTTC
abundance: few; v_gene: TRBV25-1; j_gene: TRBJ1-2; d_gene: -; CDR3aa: CASSELDRLDGYTF; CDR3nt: TGTGCCAGCAGTGAACTTGACCGGTTAGATGGCTACACCTTC
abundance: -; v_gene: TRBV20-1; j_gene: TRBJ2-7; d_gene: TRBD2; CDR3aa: CSARDPASGSLASEQYF; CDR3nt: TGCAGTGCTAGAGATCCGGCTAGCGGGAGTCTCGCCTCCGAGCAGTACTTC
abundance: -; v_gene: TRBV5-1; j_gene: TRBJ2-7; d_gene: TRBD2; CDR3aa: CASSLAAGVPEQYF; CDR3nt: TGCGCCAGCAGCTTGGCAGCGGGGGTTCCCGAGCAGTACTTC
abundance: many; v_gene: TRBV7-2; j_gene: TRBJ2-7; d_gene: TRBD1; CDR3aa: CASSLGAGQAYEQYF; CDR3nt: TGTGCCAGCAGCCTAGGTGCAGGACAGGCCTACGAGCAGTACTTC
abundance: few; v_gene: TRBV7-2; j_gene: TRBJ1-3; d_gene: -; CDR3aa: CASSLQGYGNTIYF; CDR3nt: TGTGCCAGCAGCTTACAGGGTTATGGAAACACCATATATTTT
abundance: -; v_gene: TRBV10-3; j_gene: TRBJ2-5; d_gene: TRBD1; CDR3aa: CAISDWGQGQETQYF; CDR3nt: TGTGCCATCAGTGATTGGGGACAGGGCCAAGAGACCCAGTACTTC
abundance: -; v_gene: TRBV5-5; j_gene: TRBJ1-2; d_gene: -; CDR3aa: CASSLEPDVGGYTF; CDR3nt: TGTGCCAGCAGCTTGGAGCCCGACGTGGGGGGCTACACCTTC
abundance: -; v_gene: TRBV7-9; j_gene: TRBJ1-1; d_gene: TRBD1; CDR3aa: CASSPRGSTEAFF; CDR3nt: TGTGCCAGCAGCCCCAGGGGGAGCACTGAAGCTTTCTTT
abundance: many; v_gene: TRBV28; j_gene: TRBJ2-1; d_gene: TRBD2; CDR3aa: CASSFPLGRASYNEQFF; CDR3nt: TGTGCCAGCAGTTTTCCCCTCGGGAGGGCCAGTTACAATGAGCAGTTCTTC
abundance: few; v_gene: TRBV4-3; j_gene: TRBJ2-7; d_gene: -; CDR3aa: CASSCPSWGKGQYF; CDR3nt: TGCGCCAGCAGCTGCCCATCCTGGGGGAAAGGGCAGTACTTC
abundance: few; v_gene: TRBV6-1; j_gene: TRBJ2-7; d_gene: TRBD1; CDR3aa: CASRRQGPSYEQYF; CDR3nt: TGTGCCAGCAGACGACAGGGACCATCCTACGAGCAGTACTTC
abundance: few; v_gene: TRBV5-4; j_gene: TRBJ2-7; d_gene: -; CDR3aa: CASSNITGGVHEQYF; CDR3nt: TGTGCCAGCAGCAACATTACGGGGGGCGTCCACGAGCAGTACTTC
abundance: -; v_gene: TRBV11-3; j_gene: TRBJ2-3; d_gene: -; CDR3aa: CAGSFGGSKIADTQYF; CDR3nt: TGTGCCGGCAGCTTCGGTGGGAGTAAAATTGCAGATACGCAGTATTTT
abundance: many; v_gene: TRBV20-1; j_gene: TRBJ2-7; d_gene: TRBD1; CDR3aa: CSGQGANEQYF; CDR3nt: TGCAGTGGACAGGGGGCCAACGAGCAGTACTTC
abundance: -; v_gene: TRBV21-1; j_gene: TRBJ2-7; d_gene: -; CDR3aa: CARDRGRWEQYF; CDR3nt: TGTGCCAGGGACAGGGGGCGCTGGGAGCAGTACTTC
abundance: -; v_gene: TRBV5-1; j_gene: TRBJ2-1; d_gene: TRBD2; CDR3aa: CASSLLAGITYNEQFF; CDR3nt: TGCGCCAGCAGCTTGCTAGCGGGGATTACCTACAATGAGCAGTTCTTC
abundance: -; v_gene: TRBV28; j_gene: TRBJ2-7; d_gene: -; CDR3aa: CASADKSSYEQYF; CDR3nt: TGTGCCAGCGCGGACAAAAGCTCCTACGAGCAGTACTTC
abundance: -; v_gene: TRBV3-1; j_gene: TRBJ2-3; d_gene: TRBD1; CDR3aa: CASSQQGTGGADTQYF; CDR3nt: TGTGCCAGCAGCCAACAAGGGACAGGGGGCGCAGATACGCAGTATTTT
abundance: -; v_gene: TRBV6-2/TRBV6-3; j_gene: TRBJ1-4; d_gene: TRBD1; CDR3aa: CASSRNTWTGSEKLFF; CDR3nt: TGTGCCAGCAGTCGCAACACGTGGACAGGGAGCGAAAAACTGTTTTTT
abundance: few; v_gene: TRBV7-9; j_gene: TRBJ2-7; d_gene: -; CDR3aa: CASSFVSVSPYEQYF; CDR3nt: TGTGCCAGCAGCTTCGTATCTGTTTCTCCCTACGAGCAGTACTTC
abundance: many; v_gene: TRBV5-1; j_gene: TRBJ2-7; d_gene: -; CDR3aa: CASSLSRNSYYEQYF; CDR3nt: TGCGCCAGCAGCTTGTCACGTAATTCCTACTACGAGCAGTACTTC
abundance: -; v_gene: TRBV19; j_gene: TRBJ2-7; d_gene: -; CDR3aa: CASSTTAGQFYEQYF; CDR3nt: TGTGCCAGTAGCACGACAGCGGGCCAATTTTACGAGCAGTACTTC
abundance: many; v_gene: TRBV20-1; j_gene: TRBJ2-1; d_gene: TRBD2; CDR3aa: CSASRSGGLFYNEQFF; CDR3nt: TGCAGTGCTAGTAGAAGCGGGGGGCTATTTTACAATGAGCAGTTCTTC
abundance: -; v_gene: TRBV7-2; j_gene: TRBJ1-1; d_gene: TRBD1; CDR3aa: CARRGGARTEAFF; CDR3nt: TGTGCCAGGCGAGGGGGCGCCCGGACTGAAGCTTTCTTT
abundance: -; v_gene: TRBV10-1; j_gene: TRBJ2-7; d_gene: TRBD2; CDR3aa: CASSESTSGGYEQYF; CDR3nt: TGCGCCAGCAGTGAGTCGACTAGCGGGGGCTACGAGCAGTACTTC